One and the same sample provided the 22 T cell receptor beta chains below, sequenced in a study of shared clonotypes between healthy human individuals. TCRdb keeps only in-frame clones here, not all; method: immunoSEQ multiplex PCR. Of some 740,000 clones listed, 80% to 95% are singletons. CD45RO-negative, CCR7-selected cells formed the naive CD8 fraction, which excluded terminally differentiated effector memory CD45RA+ cells. The specimen was naive CD8+ T cells sorted from blood. The source is a man aged 30 to 45 in good health.

This rearrangement joins TRBV7-9 to TRBJ2-3, with D tentatively TRBD1 (6 bases). The length of the CDR3 is 18 residues. V shed 5 bases and J shed 0 bases, with 21 bases lying between them. CDR1 is SEHNR, CDR2 FQNEAQ, per germline (reference sequence). CDR3 in amino acids: CASSAPWETGPSTDTQYF. As DNA, the CDR3 is TGTGCCAGCAGCGCACCCTGGGAGACAGGACCCAGCACAGATACGCAGTATTTT.

This chain links TRBV5-4 with TRBJ2-3, with D perhaps matching TRBD1 or TRBD2 (5 bases each). The germline gives CDR1 SGHNT, CDR2 YYREEE (reference sequence). The V end was cut by 4 bases, the J end by 7 bases, with 13 bases between. CDR3 size: 13 residues. The CDR3 sequence: CASSPGTSNTQYF. The CDR3 DNA sequence: TGTGCCAGCAGCCCGGGGACGTCAAATACGCAGTATTTT. The variable domain in full, with the rest retrieved from reference TRBV5-4 and TRBJ2-3, is ETGVTQSPTHLIKTRGQQVTLRCSSQSGHNTVSWYQQALGQGPQFIFQYYREEENGRGNFPPRFSGLQFPNYSSELNVNALELDDSALYLCASSPGTSNTQYFGPGTRLTVL.

This chain joins TRBV7-9 and TRBJ2-6; D is undetermined. The V end lost 0 bases, the J end lost 2 bases, and 5 bases lay between the germline ends. Germline CDR1 is SEHNR and CDR2 is FQNEAQ (reference sequence). This CDR3 region has 15 residues. CDR3 bases: TGTGCCAGCAGCTTAGCTTGGGCTGGGGCCAACGTCCTGACTTTC. It encodes CASSLAWAGANVLTF.

The gene calls are TRBV28 and TRBJ2-7, with D hard to call. Trimming removed 6 bases from V and 3 bases from J, with 12 bases in between. This CDR3 is 13 amino acids long. CDR1 is MDHEN and CDR2 is SYDVKM in the germline V gene. CDR3: CASRFLGNYEQYF. CDR3 DNA: TGTGCCAGCAGGTTTTTAGGGAACTACGAGCAGTACTTC.

V is TRBV5-1 and J is TRBJ2-7; 7 bases align to TRBD1. Germline CDR1 is SGHRS and CDR2 is YFSETQ. This CDR3 contains 12 residues. The junction had 3 bases not matched to a gene; V was cut back by 4 bases and J by 5 bases. The CDR3 loop is CASSATGNEQYF. CDR3 in DNA: TGCGCCAGCAGCGCGACAGGGAACGAGCAGTACTTC.

The rearrangement joins TRBV28 to TRBJ1-2, with 7 bases that match TRBD1. CDR3 length: 15 amino acids. Germline V CDR1 and CDR2: MDHEN, SYDVKM. Trimming removed 8 bases from V and 0 bases from J; junction bases left unmatched: 9. Here the CDR3 DNA reads TGTGCCAGCGTAATCTCAGGGACAGCTAACTATGGCTACACCTTC. Residues: CASVISGTANYGYTF.

The J gene is TRBJ2-1, the V gene TRBV19, with D possibly matching TRBD2 (5 bases). The V gene lost 0 bases and the J gene lost 6 bases, with 12 bases spanning the gap. The V gene's germline CDR1 is LNHDA and CDR2 SQIVND (reference sequence). The CDR3 consists of 15 residues. The CDR3 DNA reads as TGTGCCAGTAGTATAGAACCACTAGTTGGCAATGAGCAGTTCTTC. It yields the protein CASSIEPLVGNEQFF. The full variable domain, its missing parts supplied by reference TRBV19 and TRBJ2-1, is DGGITQSPKYLFRKEGQNVTLSCEQNLNHDAMYWYRQDPGQGLRLIYYSQIVNDFQKGDIAEGYSVSREKKESFPLTVTSAQKNPTAFYLCASSIEPLVGNEQFFGPGTRLTVL.

The chain links TRBV5-1 to TRBJ1-1; D perhaps matches TRBD1 (5 bases). Per germline, CDR1 SGHRS and CDR2 YFSETQ. This CDR3 has 15 residues. V was trimmed by 0 bases and J by 1 base, leaving 10 bases between them. The CDR3 region is CASSLVQGENTEAFF. The CDR3 DNA is TGCGCCAGCAGCTTGGTCCAGGGTGAGAACACTGAAGCTTTCTTT.

This clone appeared once. The rearrangement joins TRBV16 to TRBJ1-5; D gene uncertain. This CDR3 is 14 amino acids long. V lost 1 base and J 0 bases, leaving 4 bases between the germline ends. The germline gives CDR1 KGHSY, CDR2 FQNENV. The CDR3 region has the DNA TGTGCCAGCAGCCAATACTCTAGCAATCAGCCCCAGCATTTT. Its protein product is CASSQYSSNQPQHF.

The genes are TRBV5-4 and TRBJ2-7; 13 nucleotides agree with TRBD2. The CDR3 runs 16 residues. The V gene's germline CDR1 is SGHNT and CDR2 YYREEE (reference sequence). V was pared by 7 bases and J by 2 bases, with 9 bases of the junction left unmatched. CDR3 amino acids: CASLGFGTSGTYEQYF. The CDR3 coding sequence is TGTGCCAGCCTCGGTTTCGGGACTAGCGGGACCTACGAGCAGTACTTC.

This chain links TRBV11-2 with TRBJ2-3; D might be TRBD1 (5 bases). Per the germline V gene, CDR1 is SGHAT and CDR2 is FQNNGV. The CDR3 is 12 residues long. V was clipped by 1 base and J by 11 bases, with 10 bases between them. CDR3 loop: CASSLASDRQYF. The CDR3 DNA reads TGTGCCAGCAGCTTAGCGAGCGACAGGCAGTATTTT.

The rearrangement uses TRBV6-6 and TRBJ2-5; D unresolved. The germline V gene has CDR1 MNHNY and CDR2 SVGAGI (reference sequence). Trimming removed 0 bases from V and 5 bases from J, with 4 bases in between. The CDR3 spans 12 residues. The CDR3 sequence is CASSYSTETQYF. As DNA, the CDR3 is TGTGCCAGCAGTTACTCGACGGAGACCCAGTACTTC.

The rearrangement links TRBV28 to TRBJ1-4; D is ambiguous. V shed 5 bases and J shed 14 bases, with 15 bases lying between them. Per the germline V gene, CDR1 is MDHEN and CDR2 is SYDVKM. The CDR3 has 12 residues. CDR3 DNA sequence: TGTGCCAGCAGTCAGGACGGGAGGAGTCTGTTTTTT. Translation: CASSQDGRSLFF.

CDR3 sequence (DNA): TGTGCCAGCAGCGTAGGATTTCAGCGGCCGGTCTACGAGCAGTACTTC. It specifies CASSVGFQRPVYEQYF. The genes are TRBV9 and TRBJ2-7, with D possibly TRBD2 on 5 matching bases. Germline assignment: CDR1 SGDLS and CDR2 YYNGEE. This CDR3 has 16 amino acids. The V and J ends lost 0 bases and 3 bases respectively, with 16 bases between them.

This rearrangement joins TRBV6-5 to TRBJ1-4, with D perhaps matching TRBD1 (6 bases). Per germline, CDR1 MNHEY and CDR2 SVGAGI. This CDR3 contains 15 residues. Between the trimmed V and J ends, which lost 7 bases and 3 bases, there was a span of 15 bases. CDR3 region: CASIATGAANEKLFF. The CDR3 nucleotides are TGTGCCAGCATAGCCACGGGGGCAGCTAATGAAAAACTGTTTTTT.

The chain uses TRBV4-2 and TRBJ1-1; a weak D match, TRBD1 (5 bases). Germline values: CDR1 LGHNA, CDR2 YNFKEQ. CDR3 length: 13 amino acids. Trimming removed 5 bases at V and 6 bases at J, with 13 bases between. The CDR3 region has the DNA TGTGCCAGCAGCTCTTCAGGACACTCTGAAGCTTTCTTT. Translated: CASSSSGHSEAFF.

This rearrangement joins TRBV5-5 to TRBJ2-7; D might be TRBD1 (6 bases). Trimming took off 7 bases at V and 6 bases at J, with 14 bases between the two ends. This CDR3 has 12 amino acids. Germline CDR1 reads SGHKS; CDR2 reads YYEKEE (reference sequence). CDR3 sequence reads: CASRGQGSEQYF. Here the CDR3 DNA reads TGTGCCAGCCGTGGGCAGGGGAGCGAGCAGTACTTC. Full variable domain (outside the CDR3, taken from reference TRBV5-5 and TRBJ2-7): DAGVTQSPTHLIKTRGQQVTLRCSPISGHKSVSWYQQVLGQGPQFIFQYYEKEERGRGNFPDRFSARQFPNYSSELNVNALLLGDSALYLCASRGQGSEQYFGPGTRLTVT.

The CDR3 loop reads CASSFTSCPSTDTQYF. In DNA form, the CDR3 reads TGTGCCAGCAGTTTTACTAGCTGCCCTAGCACAGATACGCAGTATTTT. The chain has TRBV6-6 and TRBJ2-3; possible D gene TRBD2, 6 bases. V lost 4 bases and J lost 0, with 14 bases in between. The germline gives CDR1 MNHNY, CDR2 SVGAGI (reference sequence). The CDR3 totals 16 residues.

This chain connects TRBV28 to TRBJ2-5; D not certain. Trimming cost V 4 bases and J 7 bases, with 7 bases left between them. Looked up from germline, CDR1 is MDHEN and CDR2 is SYDVKM. The CDR3 is 11 amino acids. The CDR3 region is CASSSYGTQYF. The CDR3 nucleotides read TGTGCCAGCAGTTCCTATGGGACCCAGTACTTC.

The V gene is TRBV7-9, the J gene TRBJ2-1; TRBD2 agrees at 10 bases. Trimming cost V 5 bases and J 3 bases; bases outside gene matches: 7. In germline, CDR1 is SEHNR, CDR2 FQNEAQ (reference sequence). This CDR3 is built from 16 residues. The CDR3 DNA is TGTGCCAGCAGCCCCGCGGGACTAGCGCGCTACAATGAGCAGTTCTTC. Residues: CASSPAGLARYNEQFF. The variable domain in full, with the rest retrieved from reference TRBV7-9 and TRBJ2-1, is DTGVSQNPRHKITKRGQNVTFRCDPISEHNRLYWYRQTLGQGPEFLTYFQNEAQLEKSRLLSDRFSAERPKGSFSTLEIQRTEQGDSAMYLCASSPAGLARYNEQFFGPGTRLTVL.

The chain links TRBV27 to TRBJ2-2, with D unclear. This CDR3 spans 13 amino acids. Trimming stripped 3 bases from V and 7 bases from J, with 9 bases between. CDR1 is MNHEY and CDR2 is SMNVEV in the germline V gene (reference sequence). CDR3 coding DNA: TGTGCCAGCAGTTTCCCCAATCGCGGGGAGCTGTTTTTT. Translation gives CASSFPNRGELFF.

The chain combines TRBV7-9 with TRBJ2-3; 10 nucleotides agree with TRBD1. With V trimmed by 7 bases and J by 4 bases, 8 bases remained unmatched. Germline CDR1 SEHNR, CDR2 FQNEAQ (reference sequence). The CDR3 is 15 residues long. The CDR3 DNA is TGTGCCAGCACTGACAGGGGGCGCCCCCCAGATACGCAGTATTTT. Amino acids: CASTDRGRPPDTQYF.